Below are 10 T cell receptor beta chains sequenced from a single sample in a study of blood T cell repertoires in COVID-19. Data came from immunoSEQ multiplex PCR; TCRdb stores just in-frame clones and leaves some out. In the table there are 84,000 or so clones, 80% to 90% of which are singletons. The specimen was peripheral blood. The receptors were gathered from an elderly woman with acute or convalescent COVID-19.

This chain joins TRBV30 and TRBJ2-7; TRBD1 matches 9 bases. CDR1 is GTSNPN, CDR2 SVGIG, per germline (reference sequence). This CDR3 is built from 14 residues. Losses at the gene ends were 5 bases for V and 4 bases for J; bases not matched to a gene: 9. In DNA form, the CDR3 reads TGTGCCTGGGCCAACACAGGGGGCAAGTACGAGCAGTACTTC. This gives the protein CAWANTGGKYEQYF.

The CDR3 coding sequence is TGTGCCAGCAGTTCTCTTGGACAGGGATCGGGGGAAAAACTGTTTTTT. Translated: CASSSLGQGSGEKLFF. The chain is built from TRBV27 and TRBJ1-4; TRBD1 agrees at 8 bases. Per germline, CDR1 MNHEY and CDR2 SMNVEV (reference sequence). The CDR3 covers 16 residues. Trimming cost V 4 bases and J 8 bases; bases outside gene matches: 12. The whole variable domain, remainder taken from reference TRBV27 and TRBJ1-4, is EAQVTQNPRYLITVTGKKLTVTCSQNMNHEYMSWYRQDPGLGLRQIYYSMNVEVTDKGDVPEGYKVSRKEKRNFPLILESPSPNQTSLYFCASSSLGQGSGEKLFFGSGTQLSVL.

CDR3 protein: CASSDTNLYEQYF. CDR3 coding DNA: TGTGCCAGCAGTGATACTAACCTTTACGAGCAGTACTTC. J is TRBJ2-7 and V is TRBV25-1, with D hard to call. Trimming left V 3 bases short and J 4 bases short, with 10 bases between. The CDR3 is 13 residues long. Germline V CDR1 and CDR2: MGHDK, SYGVNS.

This clone turned up a few times. DNA for the CDR3: TGTGCCAGCTCACCACCCGGACAGTGGGGCGGCAATCAGCCCCAGCATTTT. Protein: CASSPPGQWGGNQPQHF. The chain couples TRBV18 to TRBJ1-5, with a possible D match to TRBD1 (6 bases). Germline CDR1 and CDR2: KGHSH and LQKENI. V shed 0 bases and J shed 2 bases, with 14 bases lying between them. The CDR3 spans 17 residues.

The chain uses TRBV24-1 and TRBJ2-6, with no clear D. Germline V gene data show CDR1 as KGHDR and CDR2 as SFDVKD. The V end was cut by 4 bases, the J end by 0 bases, with 12 bases between. The CDR3 is made up of 17 amino acids. The CDR3 is CATSDHILPSGANVLTF. The CDR3 DNA follows: TGTGCCACCAGTGACCACATACTACCCTCTGGGGCCAACGTCCTGACTTTC.

The chain joins TRBV15 to TRBJ2-1, with TRBD2 identical over 9 bases. Germline loops: CDR1 LNHNV, CDR2 YYDKDF (reference sequence). The length of the CDR3 is 18 residues. The trim removed 0 bases at V and 8 bases at J, leaving 14 bases unmatched. The CDR3 coding sequence is TGTGCCACCAGCAGAGATGGGTACGCGGGAGGGACGTCGGATGAGCAGTTCTTC. Translating it yields CATSRDGYAGGTSDEQFF. Supplemented by reference TRBV15 and TRBJ2-1, the full variable domain reads DAMVIQNPRYQVTQFGKPVTLSCSQTLNHNVMYWYQQKSSQAPKLLFHYYDKDFNNEADTPDNFQSRRPNTSFCFLDIRSPGLGDTAMYLCATSRDGYAGGTSDEQFFGPGTRLTVL.

The CDR3 DNA reads as TGTGCCAGCAGCTTTGGGGGCATGACTAGCGGGGGGACTAGCTCCTACGAGCAGTACTTC. This gives the protein CASSFGGMTSGGTSSYEQYF. The chain combines TRBV5-4 with TRBJ2-7, with 13 bases identical to TRBD2. V was clipped by 2 bases and J by 0 bases; unmatched bases: 14. Germline CDR1 is SGHNT and CDR2 is YYREEE (reference sequence). The CDR3 extends over 20 amino acids. The variable domain in full, completed from reference TRBV5-4 and TRBJ2-7, reads ETGVTQSPTHLIKTRGQQVTLRCSSQSGHNTVSWYQQALGQGPQFIFQYYREEENGRGNFPPRFSGLQFPNYSSELNVNALELDDSALYLCASSFGGMTSGGTSSYEQYFGPGTRLTVT.

The rearrangement uses TRBV28 and TRBJ2-7; possibly TRBD2 for D (7 bases). This CDR3 comprises 15 residues. V was shortened by 5 bases and J by 5 bases, with 19 bases between the two germline ends. CDR1 and CDR2 (germline): MDHEN, SYDVKM. The CDR3 DNA sequence: TGTGCCAGCAGTCCTGCCGGGGGGCGAGGTCACGAGCAGTACTTC. It specifies CASSPAGGRGHEQYF.

The chain joins TRBV29-1 to TRBJ2-7, with TRBD1 identical over 9 bases. The CDR3 is made up of 13 amino acids. V was clipped by 6 bases and J by 5 bases; unmatched bases: 8. The germline V gene encodes CDR1 SQVTM and CDR2 ANQGSEA. CDR3 protein: CSVGTDRGNEQYF. CDR3 nucleotides: TGCAGCGTGGGTACGGACAGGGGCAACGAGCAGTACTTC.

The genes are TRBV30 and TRBJ2-7; 13 bases match TRBD2. V was clipped by 3 bases and J by 6 bases; unmatched bases: 5. Germline V lookup: CDR1 GTSNPN, CDR2 SVGIG (reference sequence). The CDR3 totals 14 residues. The CDR3 nucleotides are TGTGCCTGGAGCCCGACTAGCGGGGGGACCGAGCAGTACTTC. It codes for CAWSPTSGGTEQYF. The full variable domain, its missing parts supplied by reference TRBV30 and TRBJ2-7, is SQTIHQWPATLVQPVGSPLSLECTVEGTSNPNLYWYRQAAGRGLQLLFYSVGIGQISSEVPQNLSASRPQDRQFILSSKKLLLSDSGFYLCAWSPTSGGTEQYFGPGTRLTVT.